The clone carrying this T cell receptor beta chain was detected only once. The record originates from a study of blood T cell repertoires in COVID-19. Across the study: T cells, B-cell-depleted T cells, or PBMCs supplied cDNA or gDNA.

This CDR3 region has 14 residues. CDR1 is LGHDT, CDR2 YNNKEL, per germline (reference sequence). Losses at the gene ends were 6 bases for V and 1 base for J; bases not matched to a gene: 4. Repertoires were generated with immunoSEQ multiplex PCR, while TCRdb's copy carries only in-frame clones and drops some. Of more than 150,000 clones listed, about 86% were seen once; the top ten hold 8% to 10%. Material: peripheral blood. The V call is TRBV3-1 (or the pseudogene TRBV3-2), the J call TRBJ1-1, with TRBD1 identical over 8 bases. The TCR comes from a man aged 55 to 70 with acute or convalescent COVID-19. CDR3 nucleotides: TGTGCCAGCAGTCGAACAGGGGGGAACACTGAAGCTTTCTTT. This sequence encodes CASSRTGGNTEAFF.